The T cell receptor (beta chain) described here comes from a study of blood T cells in healthy people across ages. It was with a sample-barcoded 5' primer and a J-beta primer mix that a second PCR of roughly 7 to 12 cycles was run. One entry per CDR3 protein results from TCRdb running MiXCR on the 5' RACE reads. The top ten hold over 20% of the sample, which has hundreds of thousands of distinct CDR3 sequences, 58% seen once. The length of the CDR3 is 15 residues. Germline V lookup: CDR1 DFQATT, CDR2 SNEGSKA (reference sequence). V dropped 0 bases and J dropped 2; count of bases not matched to a gene: 6. Each donor gave approximately 9.1 milliliters of peripheral blood. Each sample provided at least 6 micrograms of extracted total RNA. Of note for this clonotype: Its target is not known.

General study findings and limits: Roughly linear declines in TCR beta diversity per million T cells occurred with age. Fewer expanded clones and more diversity marked long-lived versus aged donors.

The receptor's source is a man younger than 45 in good health. The J gene is TRBJ1-2, the V gene TRBV20-1; 7 positions match TRBD1. Sequencing was carried out using blood. DNA of the CDR3: TGCAGTGCTAGAGATCAAACAGGGGCGAACTATGGCTACACCTTC. Its protein product is CSARDQTGANYGYTF.